Below are 9 T cell receptor beta chains sequenced from a single sample in a study of T cell responses to AZD1222 COVID-19 vaccine. TCRdb's copy holds only in-frame clones and misses some; the assay was immunoSEQ multiplex PCR. The table has about 120,000 clones, 75% to 90% seen once; the top ten hold 3.1%. This material consisted of peripheral blood, taken on day 0 of AZD1222 vaccination. The receptor source for this set is an adult in good health.

The chain employs TRBV6-1 and TRBJ2-3; the D gene is possibly TRBD1 (5 bases). The CDR3 covers 16 residues. Germline-derived CDR1 and CDR2 are MNHNS and SASEGT. V lost 3 bases, J lost 2 bases, and 15 bases lay in between. The CDR3 loop reads CASSEAMGLNTDTQYF. DNA for the CDR3: TGTGCCAGCAGTGAGGCGATGGGGCTTAACACAGATACGCAGTATTTT.

This chain uses TRBV6-5 with TRBJ2-1, with D unclear. CDR1 is MNHEY, CDR2 SVGAGI, per germline. The length of the CDR3 is 11 residues. Trimming pared 7 bases from V and 8 bases from J, leaving 9 bases between. The CDR3 bases are TGTGCCAGCAAGGGTGGACATGAGCAGTTCTTC. It codes for CASKGGHEQFF.

This chain links TRBV18 with TRBJ1-1, with D unresolved. This CDR3 comprises 11 residues. V was shortened by 4 bases and J by 7 bases, with 7 bases between the two germline ends. Germline values: CDR1 KGHSH, CDR2 LQKENI. In DNA form, the CDR3 reads TGTGCCAGCTCACTGCAGGATGAAGCTTTCTTT. Protein: CASSLQDEAFF.

The rearrangement joins TRBV27 to TRBJ1-6; unclear D gene. The CDR3 contains 13 residues. Germline CDR1 MNHEY, CDR2 SMNVEV (reference sequence). V lost 2 bases and J lost 13, with 12 bases in between. CDR3 nucleotides: TGTGCCAGCAGTTTAAGGGCACTCTCGCCCCTCCACTTT. Translated: CASSLRALSPLHF.

Details on this clone: Compared with germline, one end of the junction differs, possibly owing to a read error. The CDR3 DNA follows: TGCAGCGCTAGACTAGCGGGAAGCATGTTCTTC. Amino acid sequence: CSARLAGSMFF. The V gene is TRBV20-1, the J gene TRBJ2-7, with 11 bases aligning to TRBD2. Germline lookup yields CDR1 DFQATT and CDR2 SNEGSKA (reference sequence). CDR3 size: 11 residues.

V usage is TRBV5-1 and J usage is TRBJ2-6; D unclear. The CDR3 is 16 residues long. The V and J ends lost 3 bases and 0 bases respectively, with 10 bases between them. CDR1 and CDR2 (germline): SGHRS, YFSETQ. CDR3 in amino acids: CASSYSSRSGANVLTF. DNA of the CDR3: TGCGCCAGCAGCTATTCGTCCCGCTCTGGGGCCAACGTCCTGACTTTC.

The chain couples TRBV7-9 to TRBJ2-7; TRBD1 is a possible D gene (7 bases). Germline lookup yields CDR1 SEHNR and CDR2 FQNEAQ (reference sequence). V gave up 4 bases and J gave up 8 bases, with 18 bases separating them. This CDR3 comprises 14 residues. CDR3 in DNA: TGTGCCAGCAGCTCCGGGGGACAGTCTCTGAAGCAGTACTTC. It specifies CASSSGGQSLKQYF.

The chain carries TRBV19 and TRBJ1-6; D uncertain. Germline V gene lookup returns CDR1 LNHDA and CDR2 SQIVND (reference sequence). This CDR3 is built from 16 residues. With 3 bases removed from V and 8 bases from J, the gap between germline ends came to 17 bases. The CDR3 loop is CASSMSFDWRDSPLHF. CDR3 sequence (DNA): TGTGCCAGTAGTATGAGTTTCGATTGGCGGGATTCACCCCTCCACTTT.

The chain is built from TRBV6-5 and TRBJ1-1; a possible D gene is TRBD1 (6 bases). The CDR3 runs to 13 residues. Germline CDR1 is MNHEY and CDR2 is SVGAGI. The germline V and J ends were trimmed by 8 bases and 3 bases, with 13 bases remaining between them. Here the CDR3 reads CASVRGRDTEAFF. CDR3 in DNA: TGTGCCAGCGTCCGGGGGCGAGACACTGAAGCTTTCTTT.